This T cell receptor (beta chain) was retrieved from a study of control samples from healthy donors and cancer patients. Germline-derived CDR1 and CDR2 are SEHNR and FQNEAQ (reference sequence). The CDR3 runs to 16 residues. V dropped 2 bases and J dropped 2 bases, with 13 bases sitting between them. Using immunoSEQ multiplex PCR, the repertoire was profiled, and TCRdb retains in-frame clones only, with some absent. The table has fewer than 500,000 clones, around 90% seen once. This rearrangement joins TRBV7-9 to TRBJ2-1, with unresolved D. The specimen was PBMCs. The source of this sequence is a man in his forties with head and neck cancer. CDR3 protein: CASSLLYRGAYNEQFF. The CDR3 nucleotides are TGTGCCAGCAGCTTACTATACAGAGGCGCCTACAATGAGCAGTTCTTC.